The clone carrying this T cell receptor beta chain was observed a handful of times. The sample originates from a study of blood T cell repertoires in COVID-19. Using immunoSEQ multiplex PCR, the repertoire was profiled, and TCRdb retains in-frame clones only, with some absent. The sample yields about 250,000 clones, about nine tenths seen once. V was clipped by 6 bases and J by 3 bases; unmatched bases: 5. The CDR3 loop spans 14 amino acids. Germline CDR1 reads WSHSY; CDR2 reads SAAADI. Sequencing used PBMCs or T cells enriched from blood (not recorded which). The J gene is TRBJ2-4, the V gene TRBV10-2; 7 bases agree with TRBD1. The TCR was taken from a man aged 35 to 55 who had recovered from COVID-19. The CDR3 sequence: CASRTGTVKNIQYF. As DNA, the CDR3 is TGCGCCAGCAGAACCGGGACAGTCAAAAACATTCAGTACTTC.